These 7 T cell receptor beta chains were sequenced from one sample in a study of vaccination and CD4 T cells after COVID-19. CD4+ T cells that had been cultured provided DNA sequenced with the Oncomine TCR Beta short-read assay. TCRdb re-called the PCR reads with MiXCR, one entry per CDR3 protein. The sample lists approximately 12,000 distinct CDR3 sequences, 40% to 50% occurring once. Treatment: 10-day PBMC culture with coronavirus spike peptide pools or control peptides (ViraFEST assay). No antigens are known for them. Sequences were obtained from cultured CD4+ T cells from blood. The source is a human donor with COVID-19.

The V and J genes are TRBV11-2 and TRBJ2-7, with TRBD2 as a possible D gene (7 bases). The CDR3 length is 16 residues. Trimming cost V 3 bases and J 0 bases, with 15 bases left between them. CDR1 is SGHAT and CDR2 is FQNNGV in the germline V gene. CDR3 DNA: TGTGCCAGCAGCTTCCTGCGGGGGCGGAGCTCCTACGAGCAGTACTTC. Translating it yields CASSFLRGRSSYEQYF.

The CDR3 protein is CASRGLQNTGELFF. The CDR3, as DNA: TGCGCCAGCAGAGGACTCCAGAACACCGGGGAGCTGTTTTTT. The chain joins TRBV10-2 to TRBJ2-2; D might be TRBD2 (5 bases). Germline loops: CDR1 WSHSY, CDR2 SAAADI. CDR3 length equals 14 residues. Trimming shortened V by 6 bases and J by 1 base, and 9 bases separated the two germline ends.

The gene calls are TRBV24-1 and TRBJ1-1; D remains unclear. CDR1 and CDR2 (germline): KGHDR, SFDVKD. The CDR3 length is 12 residues. Trimming took 4 bases from V and 3 from J, leaving 5 bases between them. In nucleotides, the CDR3 is TGTGCCACCAGTGACACACACACTGAAGCTTTCTTT. Its translation is CATSDTHTEAFF.

The J gene is TRBJ1-2, the V gene TRBV12-3 or TRBV12-4; 11 bases are shared with TRBD1. The CDR3 is 14 residues long. J was trimmed by 7 bases and V by 4 bases; bases with no gene match: 5. CDR3 DNA sequence: TGTGCCAGCAGTTCCGGACAGGGGGCTGTTGGCTACACCTTC. Its protein is CASSSGQGAVGYTF.

V gene TRBV7-9 combines with J gene TRBJ1-3; D unclear. Trimming removed 11 bases at V and 1 base at J, with 12 bases between. This CDR3 has 13 residues. Germline V lookup: CDR1 SEHNR, CDR2 FQNEAQ (reference sequence). The CDR3 DNA reads as TGTGCCCACGCCACGGGGTCTGGAAACACCATATATTTT. Translation gives CAHATGSGNTIYF.

The chain links TRBV19 to TRBJ1-1; TRBD1 aligns across 9 bases. Unmatched junction bases numbered 12, after V lost 9 bases and J lost 1 base. This CDR3 comprises 16 residues. CDR1 is LNHDA, CDR2 SQIVND, per germline (reference sequence). CDR3 residues: CASARTGVGTNTEAFF. The CDR3 region has the DNA TGTGCCAGCGCCCGGACAGGGGTTGGGACGAACACTGAAGCTTTCTTT.

The chain couples TRBV19 to TRBJ1-6; D gene unclear. V shed 7 bases and J shed 7 bases, with 8 bases lying between them. The CDR3 loop spans 12 amino acids. Germline CDR1 is LNHDA and CDR2 is SQIVND (reference sequence). Here the CDR3 reads CASKSKNSPLHF. For the CDR3, the DNA is TGTGCCAGTAAAAGCAAAAATTCACCCCTCCACTTT.